This is a list of T cell receptor beta chains from one sample in a study of TIL therapy for anti-PD-1-resistant metastatic lung cancer. Data came from immunoSEQ multiplex PCR; TCRdb stores just in-frame clones and leaves some out. The sample carries 18,000 or so clones, about 80% recorded once. The sample in question was blood, obtained at baseline. Receptor source: a person aged 25 to 85 with non-small cell lung cancer. CDR3s include the opening cysteine and the closing phenylalanine or tryptophan. Each record gives: clone size, D gene, J gene, V gene, CDR3 DNA, CDR3 protein. D genes are given only for firm matches. Clone sizes are given selectively: once, few, many, or a class where the clone is expanded.

- | - | TRBJ2-7 | TRBV5-1 | TGCGCCAGCAGCTTTGCGGGGGCGCCGGACGAGCAGTACTTC | CASSFAGAPDEQYF
- | TRBD1 | TRBJ2-2 | TRBV19 | TGTGCCAGTAGGGGACAGGCGGACACCGGGGAGCTGTTTTTT | CASRGQADTGELFF
- | - | TRBJ1-2 | TRBV6-5 | TGTGCCAGCAGTTACTCGACCCGGGGGAACTATGGCTACACCTTC | CASSYSTRGNYGYTF
- | - | TRBJ1-6 | TRBV19 | TGTGCCAGTAGTATGTCAGGCAGCTCCTATAATTCACCCCTCCACTTT | CASSMSGSSYNSPLHF
- | - | TRBJ2-7 | TRBV7-9 | TGTGCCAGCAGCTTAATAATTTGGCCCAAAACTTCCTACGAGCAGTACTTC | CASSLIIWPKTSYEQYF
- | - | TRBJ1-3 | TRBV10-3 | TGTGCCATCGGCGAGGGGCGATCTGGAAACACCATATATTTT | CAIGEGRSGNTIYF
- | TRBD2 | TRBJ2-7 | TRBV7-2 | TGTGCCAGCAGCACTAGCGGGACTTCCTACGAGCAGTACTTC | CASSTSGTSYEQYF
- | - | TRBJ2-5 | TRBV10-3 | TGTGCCATCAGTGAGTCCCGTCGGGAGACCCAGTACTTC | CAISESRRETQYF
- | TRBD1 | TRBJ2-7 | TRBV5-5 | TGTGCCAGCAGCAACTGGGACAGGTACTACGAGCAGTACTTC | CASSNWDRYYEQYF
- | TRBD1 | TRBJ1-1 | TRBV30 | TGTGCCTGGGGGACAGGGGCCAACACTGAAGCTTTCTTT | CAWGTGANTEAFF
- | TRBD1 | TRBJ1-2 | TRBV9 | TGTGCCAGCAGCGCCGCCGACAGGGGGGGAAACTATGGCTACACCTTC | CASSAADRGGNYGYTF
- | - | TRBJ2-6 | TRBV11-3 | TGTGCCAGCAGCCCTCGCTCTGGGGCCAACGTCCTGACTTTC | CASSPRSGANVLTF
few | - | TRBJ2-7 | TRBV6-5 | TGTGCCAGCAGGCAAGAACAGGGAACGGCCTACGAGCAGTACTTC | CASRQEQGTAYEQYF
- | TRBD1 | TRBJ1-1 | TRBV7-2 | TGTGCCAGCAGCTACCAGGGGGCGGGCACTGAAGCTTTCTTT | CASSYQGAGTEAFF
- | - | TRBJ1-2 | TRBV5-1 | TGCGCCAGCAGCTTGATGCCACCTACTTATGATGGCTACACCTTC | CASSLMPPTYDGYTF
- | - | TRBJ2-3 | TRBV11-3 | TGTGCCAGCAGCCCCGGGACGGGAGTTGAAACAGATACGCAGTATTTT | CASSPGTGVETDTQYF
few | - | TRBJ1-1 | TRBV25-1 | TGTGCCAGCAGTGAACAGGGTTATGAAGCTTTCTTT | CASSEQGYEAFF
- | TRBD2 | TRBJ2-7 | TRBV7-2 | TGTGCCAGCAGCTTAGTGGCGGGGGTTACGTCGCAGCAGTACTTC | CASSLVAGVTSQQYF
- | TRBD1 | TRBJ2-7 | TRBV28 | TGTGCCAGCAGTCCCTGGGACAGGGTCTACGAGCAGTACTTC | CASSPWDRVYEQYF
- | TRBD1 | TRBJ1-4 | TRBV6-1 | TGTGCCAGCCAGGGGGACGCAACTAATGAAAAACTGTTTTTT | CASQGDATNEKLFF
- | - | TRBJ1-4 | TRBV4-1 | TGCGCCACTACGGGACCGTATAATGAAAAACTGTTTTTT | CATTGPYNEKLFF
- | - | TRBJ1-4 | TRBV9 | TGTGCCAGCAGCCTCTCGTGGACAAAGAATGAAAAACTGTTTTTT | CASSLSWTKNEKLFF
- | - | TRBJ1-2 | TRBV9 | TGTGCCAGCAGCGTGACAGGTCAGATCAACTATGGCTACACCTTC | CASSVTGQINYGYTF
- | - | TRBJ1-4 | TRBV30 | TGTGCCTGGAGTCCAACGATTAATGAAAAACTGTTTTTT | CAWSPTINEKLFF
- | - | TRBJ2-6 | TRBV7-6 | TGTGCCAGCAGCTTAGAGAGTAACCTACAGTTTTCTGGGGCCAACGTCCTGACTTTC | CASSLESNLQFSGANVLTF
- | - | TRBJ2-2 | TRBV7-7 | TGTGCTAGCAGCTTAGTTAGAAGCGCCGGGGAGCTGTTTTTT | CASSLVRSAGELFF
- | - | TRBJ1-1 | TRBV18 | TGTGCCAGCTCACCACCGGCCGTTCTGAACACTGAAGCTTTCTTT | CASSPPAVLNTEAFF
- | TRBD1 | TRBJ1-1 | TRBV27 | TGTGCCAGCAGTTCGCGACAGGGGGCGCGGGGCACTGAAGCTTTCTTT | CASSSRQGARGTEAFF
- | - | TRBJ2-3 | TRBV7-2 | TGTGCCAGCAGCCTCGGGGCCTCGGCAGATACGCAGTATTTT | CASSLGASADTQYF
- | - | TRBJ2-1 | TRBV4-1 | TGCGCCAGCAGCCCCGAAGGGTCTTGGTCCTACAATGAGCAGTTCTTC | CASSPEGSWSYNEQFF
few | - | TRBJ1-1 | TRBV4-1 | TGCGCCAGCAGCCAATTCGGGCCTCGGGCTTTCTTT | CASSQFGPRAFF
- | - | TRBJ2-6 | TRBV6-5 | TGTGCCAGCAGTACACTACCCTCTGGGGCCAACGTCCTGACTTTC | CASSTLPSGANVLTF
- | - | TRBJ1-2 | TRBV28 | TGTGCCAGCAGTTTATCCCCCAGGGCCTATGGCTACACCTTC | CASSLSPRAYGYTF
- | - | TRBJ2-1 | TRBV5-1 | TGCGCCAGCAGCTTGGTTGGACTACACAATGAGCAGTTCTTC | CASSLVGLHNEQFF
- | - | TRBJ2-7 | TRBV6-5 | TGTGCCAGCAGTTACCTATACGGGTACGAGCAGTACTTC | CASSYLYGYEQYF
- | TRBD2 | TRBJ2-5 | TRBV4-1 | TGCGCCAGCAGCCAAGGTAGCGGGGGGATCCCCCAGAGGGCCCAGTACTTC | CASSQGSGGIPQRAQYF
- | TRBD2 | TRBJ2-2 | TRBV28 | TGTGCCAGCAGTCTTACTAGCGGGAGCCCCGGGGAGCTGTTTTTT | CASSLTSGSPGELFF
- | - | TRBJ2-1 | TRBV21-1 | TGTGCCAGCAGCAAAGACGGAGTCCGTCGGGAGGACTACAATGAGCAGTTCTTC | CASSKDGVRREDYNEQFF
- | TRBD1 | TRBJ2-1 | TRBV28 | TGTGCCAGCAGTCCATGGACAGGGGTGGCCGGGAACAATGAGCAGTTCTTC | CASSPWTGVAGNNEQFF
- | TRBD1 | TRBJ1-2 | TRBV6-1 | TGTGCCAGCAGTGGGTCCCCTCCGGGACAGGGGGCGTCCAACTATGGCTACACCTTC | CASSGSPPGQGASNYGYTF